This TCR beta chain was identified in a study of cytomegalovirus exposure and HLA in healthy donors. Findings and limits, study-wide: The authors enumerated roughly 160 TCR beta chains as linked to cytomegalovirus. Upon later analysis, HLA-associated TCR beta chains proved more clonally expanded than other, equally common chains. Among TCR sequences, most were rare, though some public TCRs appeared in many donors.

The CDR3 is 15 residues long. Germline loops: CDR1 MNHEY, CDR2 SVGAGI. Trimming cost V 0 bases and J 5 bases, with 11 bases left between them. The PCR made use of 60 Vbeta and 13 Jbeta primers. Method: immunoSEQ multiplex PCR; TCRdb's copy keeps in-frame clones and lacks some. The data show around 100,000 clones, 70% seen once. Those who donated were healthy bone marrow donors. A note on this clone: Antigen unknown.

Material for sequencing was PBMCs. The clonotype was recovered from a man aged 35 to 55 in good health and CMV-seropositive. V and J are TRBV6-5 and TRBJ1-5, with D possibly matching TRBD1 (6 bases). The CDR3 is CASSYSTGGDQPQHF. CDR3 DNA: TGTGCCAGCAGTTACTCGACGGGGGGCGATCAGCCCCAGCATTTT.